The rows below give T cell receptor beta chains drawn from one sample of a study of cytomegalovirus exposure and HLA in healthy donors. Method: immunoSEQ multiplex PCR; TCRdb's copy keeps in-frame clones and lacks some. The data contain about 140,000 clones, approximately 8.9% of them singletons. Sequencing was performed on PBMCs. These receptor sequences come from a woman aged 35 to 49 in good health and CMV-seropositive. Each CDR3 is given with its conserved first and last residue. A D gene is named only where the DNA matches it firmly. Clone sizes are given selectively: once, few, many, or a class where the clone is expanded.

TRBV5-1	few	TRBJ1-1	TRBD1	CASYPGQGWGTEAFF	TGCGCCAGTTACCCGGGACAGGGGTGGGGCACTGAAGCTTTCTTT
TRBV2	-	TRBJ1-1	-	CASSEGTLTEAFF	TGTGCCAGCAGTGAGGGCACCCTCACTGAAGCTTTCTTT
TRBV27	-	TRBJ1-6	-	CASSRGTPLTPLHF	TGTGCCAGCAGCAGAGGGACACCTCTTACACCCCTCCACTTT
TRBV7-2	-	TRBJ2-7	-	CASSFDRPAIEQYF	TGTGCCAGCAGCTTTGACAGGCCGGCTATCGAGCAGTACTTC
TRBV11-2	few	TRBJ1-2	TRBD1	CASSSTGRDGYTF	TGTGCCAGCAGCTCGACAGGGAGAGATGGCTACACCTTC
TRBV5-1	-	TRBJ2-3	-	CASSLGQWVTDTQYF	TGCGCCAGCAGCTTGGGACAGTGGGTGACAGATACGCAGTATTTT
TRBV19	few	TRBJ2-3	-	CASSMKTPQADTQYF	TGTGCCAGTAGTATGAAGACCCCACAGGCAGATACGCAGTATTTT
TRBV4-2	-	TRBJ1-1	-	CASSHLDRNTEAFF	TGTGCCAGCAGCCATTTGGACAGGAACACTGAAGCTTTCTTT
TRBV27	few	TRBJ2-5	-	CASSFYSGFQETQYF	TGTGCCAGCAGTTTCTATTCGGGATTTCAAGAGACCCAGTACTTC
TRBV12-5	-	TRBJ1-2	-	CASGLVAGANINYGYTF	TGTGCTAGTGGTTTGGTAGCGGGGGCAAATATTAACTATGGCTACACCTTC
TRBV9	-	TRBJ2-1	-	CASSLTGYNEQFF	TGTGCCAGCAGCCTTACAGGGTACAATGAGCAGTTCTTC
TRBV5-4	-	TRBJ1-1	-	CASSLDGGTEAFF	TGTGCCAGCAGCTTGGACGGAGGGACTGAAGCTTTCTTT
TRBV6-1	-	TRBJ2-4	TRBD2	CASSETSGGDLGAKNIQYF	TGTGCCAGCAGTGAAACTAGCGGGGGAGATTTGGGAGCCAAAAACATTCAGTACTTC
TRBV14	-	TRBJ2-7	TRBD1	CASSPMTGLYSYEQYF	TGTGCCAGCAGCCCGATGACAGGGCTATATTCCTACGAGCAGTACTTC
TRBV7-9	few	TRBJ2-7	TRBD2	CASSLRTSGGQTYEQYF	TGTGCCAGCAGCCTCCGGACTAGCGGGGGGCAAACCTACGAGCAGTACTTC
TRBV19	-	TRBJ2-7	-	CASSMGSQGTYEQYF	TGTGCCAGTAGTATGGGGAGCCAGGGGACCTACGAGCAGTACTTC
TRBV29-1	few	TRBJ2-7	TRBD1	CSVNGQGPGEQYF	TGCAGCGTGAATGGACAGGGTCCTGGCGAGCAGTACTTC
TRBV27	-	TRBJ1-4	-	CASSSGRPSTNEKLFF	TGTGCCAGCAGCTCCGGGAGACCTTCCACTAATGAAAAACTGTTTTTT
TRBV4-3	-	TRBJ2-3	TRBD2	CASSLGLAADTQYF	TGCGCCAGCAGCCTCGGACTAGCCGCAGATACGCAGTATTTT
TRBV25-1	few	TRBJ2-1	-	CASRGGGYEQFF	TGTGCCAGCAGAGGAGGGGGCTATGAGCAGTTCTTC
TRBV4-3	few	TRBJ2-7	-	CASSQESVGYEQYF	TGCGCCAGCAGCCAAGAAAGCGTGGGCTACGAGCAGTACTTC
TRBV7-9	-	TRBJ1-1	-	CASSWQGESTEAFF	TGTGCCAGCAGCTGGCAGGGTGAGTCCACTGAAGCTTTCTTT
TRBV7-8	few	TRBJ2-2	TRBD1	CASSSQGLNTGELFF	TGTGCCAGCAGCTCACAGGGGCTGAACACCGGGGAGCTGTTTTTT
TRBV6-5	few	TRBJ1-2	TRBD1	CASSYSQGAGGYTF	TGTGCCAGCAGTTACTCCCAGGGGGCGGGAGGCTACACCTTC
TRBV11-2	-	TRBJ1-1	TRBD1	CASSLVGQVAEAFF	TGTGCCAGCAGCTTAGTGGGACAGGTAGCTGAAGCTTTCTTT
TRBV9	few	TRBJ2-3	TRBD2	CASSTRGVTSTDTQYF	TGTGCCAGCAGCACCCGGGGGGTAACTAGCACAGATACGCAGTATTTT
TRBV9	few	TRBJ1-1	-	CASSVGHQNTEAFF	TGTGCCAGCAGCGTAGGACACCAGAACACTGAAGCTTTCTTT
TRBV6-5	few	TRBJ2-7	TRBD1	CASSLAGTEAYEQYF	TGTGCCAGCAGTTTGGCCGGGACAGAAGCCTACGAGCAGTACTTC
TRBV25-1	few	TRBJ1-4	-	CASTKNRVESEKLFF	TGTGCCAGCACCAAAAACAGGGTCGAGAGTGAAAAACTGTTTTTT
TRBV2	few	TRBJ2-1	TRBD1	CASRVPDRDNDEQFF	TGTGCCAGCAGAGTCCCAGACAGGGATAACGATGAGCAGTTCTTC
TRBV27	-	TRBJ2-6	TRBD2	CASSPWSGSSGANVLTF	TGTGCCAGCTCGCCCTGGAGCGGGAGCTCTGGGGCCAACGTCCTGACTTTC
TRBV6-5	few	TRBJ2-5	-	CASSRLNQETQYF	TGTGCCAGCAGCCGACTAAACCAAGAGACCCAGTACTTC
TRBV19	-	TRBJ1-1	-	CASLTGSRTEAFF	TGTGCCAGCCTAACAGGGAGTCGGACTGAAGCTTTCTTT
TRBV5-6	-	TRBJ1-1	-	CARSSRDTEAFF	TGTGCCCGCTCATCCCGGGACACTGAAGCTTTCTTT
TRBV7-9	few	TRBJ1-6	-	CASSADSPLHF	TGTGCCAGCAGCGCGGATTCACCCCTCCACTTT
TRBV6-1	-	TRBJ1-2	-	CASSVIRGPYYGYTF	TGTGCCAGCAGTGTAATCAGGGGCCCCTACTATGGCTACACCTTC
TRBV6-7	-	TRBJ2-7	-	CASSQVPSWFTKSQYEQYF	TGTGCCAGCAGCCAAGTCCCTAGCTGGTTCACCAAATCCCAATACGAGCAGTACTTC
TRBV7-2	-	TRBJ2-1	-	CASSLTLPSIEQFF	TGTGCCAGCAGCTTAACCCTCCCTAGTATTGAGCAGTTCTTC
TRBV1	-	TRBJ1-2	-	CTSSQDTQVLPNYGYTF	TGCACCAGCAGCCAGGACACCCAGGTCCTCCCTAACTATGGCTACACCTTC
TRBV7-2	few	TRBJ2-7	-	CASSLGRTSSTYEQYF	TGTGCCAGCAGCTTGGGGAGGACCTCATCTACCTACGAGCAGTACTTC
TRBV6-1	few	TRBJ2-2	TRBD2	CASSVLAGNTGELFF	TGTGCCAGCAGTGTGCTAGCGGGGAACACCGGGGAGCTGTTTTTT
TRBV6-6	many	TRBJ2-7	TRBD1	CASSQTGGYEQYF	TGTGCCAGCAGTCAAACAGGGGGTTACGAGCAGTACTTC
TRBV4-3	-	TRBJ2-2	-	CASSRQMNTGELFF	TGCGCCAGCAGCCGCCAGATGAACACCGGGGAGCTGTTTTTT
TRBV6-1	-	TRBJ1-2	-	CASTEQPQGVRGYTF	TGTGCCAGCACTGAGCAGCCGCAGGGTGTGAGGGGCTACACCTTC
TRBV5-4	-	TRBJ1-3	TRBD1	CASSLAGPDRAKYSGNTIYF	TGTGCCAGCAGCTTGGCCGGTCCGGACAGGGCAAAATACTCTGGAAACACCATATATTTT
TRBV11-3	-	TRBJ1-1	-	CASSLEGVDTEAFF	TGTGCCAGCAGCTTAGAAGGGGTTGACACTGAAGCTTTCTTT
TRBV19	-	TRBJ2-1	TRBD2	CASSSPQTGGPREQFF	TGTGCCAGTAGTAGCCCCCAAACGGGGGGGCCCAGGGAGCAGTTCTTC
TRBV7-7	-	TRBJ1-5	-	CASSLQATDSNQPQHF	TGTGCCAGCAGCTTACAGGCTACTGATAGCAATCAGCCCCAGCATTTT